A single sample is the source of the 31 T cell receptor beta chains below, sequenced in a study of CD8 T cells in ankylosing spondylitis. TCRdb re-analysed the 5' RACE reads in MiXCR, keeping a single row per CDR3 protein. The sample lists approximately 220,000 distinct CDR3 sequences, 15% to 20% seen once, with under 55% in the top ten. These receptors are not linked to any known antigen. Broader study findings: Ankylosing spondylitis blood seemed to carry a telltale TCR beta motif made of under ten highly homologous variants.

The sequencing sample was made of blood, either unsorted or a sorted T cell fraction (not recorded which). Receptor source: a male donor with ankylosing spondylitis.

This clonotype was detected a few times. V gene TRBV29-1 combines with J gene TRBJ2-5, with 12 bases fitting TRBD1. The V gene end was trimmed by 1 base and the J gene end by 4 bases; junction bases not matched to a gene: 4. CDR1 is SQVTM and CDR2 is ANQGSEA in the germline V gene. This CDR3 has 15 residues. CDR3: CSVEARDRGPETQYF. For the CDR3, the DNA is TGCAGCGTTGAAGCAAGGGACAGGGGGCCAGAGACCCAGTACTTC.

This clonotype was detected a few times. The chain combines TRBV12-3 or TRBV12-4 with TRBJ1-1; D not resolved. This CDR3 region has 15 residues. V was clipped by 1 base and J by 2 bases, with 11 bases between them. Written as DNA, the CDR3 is TGTGCCAGCAGTTTAGGTGTTAAGGTCAACACTGAAGCTTTCTTT. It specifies CASSLGVKVNTEAFF.

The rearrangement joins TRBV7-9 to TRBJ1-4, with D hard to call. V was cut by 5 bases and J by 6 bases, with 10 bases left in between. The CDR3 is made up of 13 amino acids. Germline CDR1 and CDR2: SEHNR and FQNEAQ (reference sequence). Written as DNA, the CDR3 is TGTGCCAGCAGCGGGGAGTGGGATGAAAAACTGTTTTTT. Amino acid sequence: CASSGEWDEKLFF.

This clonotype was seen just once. The DNA for the CDR3 is TGTGCCAGTAGTCGGACAGGGACCCCTGAAGCTTTCTTT. This codes for CASSRTGTPEAFF. This chain connects TRBV19 to TRBJ1-1; 8 bases fit TRBD1. The junction had 5 bases not matched to a gene; V was cut back by 5 bases and J by 6 bases. Germline CDR1 reads LNHDA; CDR2 reads SQIVND (reference sequence). The CDR3 extends over 13 amino acids.

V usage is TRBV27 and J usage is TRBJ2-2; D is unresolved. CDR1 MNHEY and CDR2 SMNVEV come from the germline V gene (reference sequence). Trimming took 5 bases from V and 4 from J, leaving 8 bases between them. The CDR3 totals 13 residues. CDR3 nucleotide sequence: TGTGCCAGCAGTGACGGTCTCACCGGGGAGCTGTTTTTT. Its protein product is CASSDGLTGELFF.

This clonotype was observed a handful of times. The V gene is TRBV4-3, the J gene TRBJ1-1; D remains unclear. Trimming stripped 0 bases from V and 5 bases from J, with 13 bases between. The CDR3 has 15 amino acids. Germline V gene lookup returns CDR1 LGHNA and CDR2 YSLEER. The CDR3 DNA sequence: TGCGCCAGCAGCCAAGACAGGCAGAGCGGTACTGAAGCTTTCTTT. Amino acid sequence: CASSQDRQSGTEAFF.

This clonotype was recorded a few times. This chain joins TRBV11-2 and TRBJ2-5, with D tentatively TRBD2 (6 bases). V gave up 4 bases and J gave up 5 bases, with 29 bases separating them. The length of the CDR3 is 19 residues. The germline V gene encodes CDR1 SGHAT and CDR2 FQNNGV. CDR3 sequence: CASSSRPTRGLNPGETQYF. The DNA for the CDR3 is TGTGCCAGCAGCTCCAGGCCCACTCGGGGACTTAATCCTGGGGAGACCCAGTACTTC. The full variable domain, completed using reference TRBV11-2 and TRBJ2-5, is EAGVAQSPRYKIIEKRQSVAFWCNPISGHATLYWYQQILGQGPKLLIQFQNNGVVDDSQLPKDRFSAERLKGVDSTLKIQPAKLEDSAVYLCASSSRPTRGLNPGETQYFGPGTRLLVL.

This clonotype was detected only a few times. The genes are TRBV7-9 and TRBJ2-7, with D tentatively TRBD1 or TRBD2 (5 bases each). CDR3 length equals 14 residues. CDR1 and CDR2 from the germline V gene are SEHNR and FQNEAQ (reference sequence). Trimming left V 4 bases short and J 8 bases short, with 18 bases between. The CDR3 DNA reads TGTGCCAGCAGCTCTACCGGGGCCTCGGAGAAGCAGTACTTC. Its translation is CASSSTGASEKQYF.

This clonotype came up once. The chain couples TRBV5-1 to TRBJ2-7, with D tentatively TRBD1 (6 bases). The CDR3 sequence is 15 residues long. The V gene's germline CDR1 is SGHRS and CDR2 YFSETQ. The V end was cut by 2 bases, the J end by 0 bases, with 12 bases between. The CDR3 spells CASSFRTGTSYEQYF. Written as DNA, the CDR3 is TGCGCCAGCAGCTTCAGAACAGGGACCTCCTACGAGCAGTACTTC.

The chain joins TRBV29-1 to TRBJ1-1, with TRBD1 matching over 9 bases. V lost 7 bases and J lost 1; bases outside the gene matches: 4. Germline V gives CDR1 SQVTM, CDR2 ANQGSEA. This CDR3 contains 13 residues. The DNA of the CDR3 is TGCAGCGGAACAGGGGGCACGAACACTGAAGCTTTCTTT. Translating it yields CSGTGGTNTEAFF.

This CDR3 is CASSEWDRLTDTQYF. The CDR3 DNA reads TGTGCCAGCAGCGAGTGGGACAGGCTCACAGATACGCAGTATTTT. V is TRBV9 and J is TRBJ2-3; 8 bases line up with TRBD1. V was pared by 3 bases and J by 2 bases, with 5 bases of the junction left unmatched. Germline V gene data show CDR1 as SGDLS and CDR2 as YYNGEE. This CDR3 is 15 amino acids long.

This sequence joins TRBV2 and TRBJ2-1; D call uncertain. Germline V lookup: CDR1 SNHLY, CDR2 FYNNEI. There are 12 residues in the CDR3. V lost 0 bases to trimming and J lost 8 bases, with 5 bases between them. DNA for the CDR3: TGTGCCAGCAGTGAAGCGTTTGATGAGCAGTTCTTC. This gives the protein CASSEAFDEQFF.

CDR3 in amino acids: CSARPRDSAPGELFF. The CDR3 DNA follows: TGCAGCGCTAGGCCCCGGGACAGCGCACCCGGGGAGCTGTTTTTT. V is TRBV29-1 and J is TRBJ2-2; 7 nucleotides line up with TRBD1. This CDR3 contains 15 residues. J was trimmed by 6 bases and V by 7 bases; bases with no gene match: 14. Germline V lookup: CDR1 SQVTM, CDR2 ANQGSEA.

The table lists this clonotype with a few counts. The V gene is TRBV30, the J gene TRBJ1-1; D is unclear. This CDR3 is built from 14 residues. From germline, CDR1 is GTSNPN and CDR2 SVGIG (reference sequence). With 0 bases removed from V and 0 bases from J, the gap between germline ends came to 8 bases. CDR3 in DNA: TGTGCCTGGAGTGTTGGAAGTATGAACACTGAAGCTTTCTTT. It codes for CAWSVGSMNTEAFF.

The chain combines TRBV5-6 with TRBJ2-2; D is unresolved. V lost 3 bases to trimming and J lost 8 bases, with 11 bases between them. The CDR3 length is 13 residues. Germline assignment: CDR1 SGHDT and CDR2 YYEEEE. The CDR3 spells CASSSYIGGELFF. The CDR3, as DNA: TGTGCCAGCAGCTCTTACATCGGGGGGGAGCTGTTTTTT.

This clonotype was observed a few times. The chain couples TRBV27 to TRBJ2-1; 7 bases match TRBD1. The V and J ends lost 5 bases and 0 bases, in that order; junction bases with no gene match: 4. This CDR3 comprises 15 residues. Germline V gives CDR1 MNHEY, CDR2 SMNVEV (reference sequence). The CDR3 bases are TGTGCCAGCAGTCCAGGGGGTTTCTCCTACAATGAGCAGTTCTTC. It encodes CASSPGGFSYNEQFF.

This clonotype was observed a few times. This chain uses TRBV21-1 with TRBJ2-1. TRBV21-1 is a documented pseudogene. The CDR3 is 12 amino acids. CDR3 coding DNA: TGTGCCACCGGACGGCGGTTCAATGAGCAGTTCTTC. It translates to CATGRRFNEQFF.

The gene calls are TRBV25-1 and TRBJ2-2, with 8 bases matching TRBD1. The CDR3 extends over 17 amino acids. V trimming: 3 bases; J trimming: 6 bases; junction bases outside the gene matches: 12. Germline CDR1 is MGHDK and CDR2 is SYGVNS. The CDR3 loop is CASSERSAGGIAGELFF. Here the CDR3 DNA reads TGTGCCAGCAGTGAGAGGTCGGCAGGGGGCATCGCCGGGGAGCTGTTTTTT.

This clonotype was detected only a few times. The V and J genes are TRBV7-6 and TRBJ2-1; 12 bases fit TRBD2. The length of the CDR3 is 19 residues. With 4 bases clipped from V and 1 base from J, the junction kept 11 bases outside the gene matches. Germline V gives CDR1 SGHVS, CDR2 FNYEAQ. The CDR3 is CASSSPLAGGPKSYNEQFF. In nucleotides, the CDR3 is TGTGCCAGCAGCTCGCCTCTAGCGGGAGGGCCGAAGTCCTACAATGAGCAGTTCTTC.

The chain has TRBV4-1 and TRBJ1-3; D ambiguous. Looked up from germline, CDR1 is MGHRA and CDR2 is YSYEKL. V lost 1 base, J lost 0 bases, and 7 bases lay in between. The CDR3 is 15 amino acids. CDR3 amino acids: CASSQGPDSGNTIYF. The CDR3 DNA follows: TGCGCCAGCAGCCAAGGGCCGGACTCTGGAAACACCATATATTTT.

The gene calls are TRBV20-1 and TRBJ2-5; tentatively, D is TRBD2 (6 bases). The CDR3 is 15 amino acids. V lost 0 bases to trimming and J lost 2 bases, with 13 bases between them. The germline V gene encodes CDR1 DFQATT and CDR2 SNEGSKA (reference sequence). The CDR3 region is CSARDARREQETQYF. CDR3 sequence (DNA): TGCAGTGCTAGAGATGCGCGGAGGGAGCAAGAGACCCAGTACTTC.

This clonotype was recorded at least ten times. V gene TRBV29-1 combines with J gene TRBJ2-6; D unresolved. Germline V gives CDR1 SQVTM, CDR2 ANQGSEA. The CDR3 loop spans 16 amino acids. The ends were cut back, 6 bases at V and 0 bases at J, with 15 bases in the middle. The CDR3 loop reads CSVLLLDPSGANVLTF. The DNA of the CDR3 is TGCAGCGTCCTGCTTTTGGATCCCTCTGGGGCCAACGTCCTGACTTTC.

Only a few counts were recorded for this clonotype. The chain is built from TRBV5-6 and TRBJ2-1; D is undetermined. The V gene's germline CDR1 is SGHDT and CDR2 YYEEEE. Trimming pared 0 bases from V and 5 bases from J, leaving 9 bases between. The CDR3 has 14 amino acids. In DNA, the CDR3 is TGTGCCAGCAGCTTGGCCTCACGAAACAATGAGCAGTTCTTC. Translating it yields CASSLASRNNEQFF.

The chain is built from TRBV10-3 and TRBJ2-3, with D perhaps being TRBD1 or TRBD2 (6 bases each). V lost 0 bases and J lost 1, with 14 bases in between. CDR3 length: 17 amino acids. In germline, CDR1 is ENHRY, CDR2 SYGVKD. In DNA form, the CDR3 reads TGTGCCATCAGTGAGTCGAAACTCGGGGGCGGCACAGATACGCAGTATTTT. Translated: CAISESKLGGGTDTQYF.

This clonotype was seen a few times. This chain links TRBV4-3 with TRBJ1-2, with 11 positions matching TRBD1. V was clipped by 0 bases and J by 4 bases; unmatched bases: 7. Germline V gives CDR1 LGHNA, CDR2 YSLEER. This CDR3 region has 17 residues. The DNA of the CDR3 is TGCGCCAGCAGCCAAGATAGGGGGACAGGGGGGGCCTATGGCTACACCTTC. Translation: CASSQDRGTGGAYGYTF.

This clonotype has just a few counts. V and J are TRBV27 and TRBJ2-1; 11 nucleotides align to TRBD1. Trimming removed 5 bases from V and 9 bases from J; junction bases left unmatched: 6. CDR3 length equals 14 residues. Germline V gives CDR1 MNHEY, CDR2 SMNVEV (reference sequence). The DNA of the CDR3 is TGTGCCAGCAGTCATGGACAGGGGGCTGTTGAGCAGTTCTTC. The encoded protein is CASSHGQGAVEQFF.

The CDR3 reads CASTLGTGVGYTF. CDR3 in DNA: TGTGCCAGCACCCTTGGGACAGGGGTTGGCTACACCTTC. The chain links TRBV12-3 or TRBV12-4 to TRBJ1-2, with 10 bases fitting TRBD1. The CDR3 consists of 13 residues. Trimming removed 7 bases from V and 7 bases from J; junction bases left unmatched: 6.

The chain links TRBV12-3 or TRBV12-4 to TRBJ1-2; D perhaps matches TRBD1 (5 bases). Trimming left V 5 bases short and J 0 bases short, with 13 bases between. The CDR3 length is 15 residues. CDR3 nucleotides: TGTGCCAGCAGTACCGACAGTGGAGCTAACTATGGCTACACCTTC. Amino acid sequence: CASSTDSGANYGYTF.

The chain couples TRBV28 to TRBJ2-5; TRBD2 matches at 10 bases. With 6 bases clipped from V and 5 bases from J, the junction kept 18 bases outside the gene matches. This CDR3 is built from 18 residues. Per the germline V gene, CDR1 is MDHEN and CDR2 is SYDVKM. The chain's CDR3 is CASSPPVPAGGAGETQYF. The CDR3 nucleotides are TGTGCCAGCAGCCCCCCCGTGCCAGCGGGAGGGGCAGGGGAGACCCAGTACTTC.

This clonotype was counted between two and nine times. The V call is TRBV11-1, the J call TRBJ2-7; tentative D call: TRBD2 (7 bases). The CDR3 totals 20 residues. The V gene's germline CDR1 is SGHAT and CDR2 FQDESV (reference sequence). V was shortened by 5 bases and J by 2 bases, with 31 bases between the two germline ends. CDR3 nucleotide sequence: TGTGCCAGCAGCCCCAGATCAACCGAAGCGGGACACCACCTTACCTACGAGCAGTACTTC. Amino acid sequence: CASSPRSTEAGHHLTYEQYF.

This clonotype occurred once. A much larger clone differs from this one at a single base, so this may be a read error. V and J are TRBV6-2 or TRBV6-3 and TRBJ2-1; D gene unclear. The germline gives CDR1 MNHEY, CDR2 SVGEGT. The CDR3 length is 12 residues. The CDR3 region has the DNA TGTACCAGCAGCACCGTTTCCAATGAGCAGTTCTTC. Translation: CTSSTVSNEQFF.